One sample yielded the 28 T cell receptor beta chains listed below, sequenced in a study of blood T cell repertoires in COVID-19. Profiling relied on immunoSEQ multiplex PCR, and the TCRdb table lists in-frame clones only, not all of them. Among around 130,000 clones listed, 65% to 90% were seen once. Sequenced input: peripheral blood. These receptors originate from a man in his fifties or sixties with acute or convalescent COVID-19.

The CDR3 DNA follows: TGTGCCAGCAGCTTAGCAAGGGCTAGCCGTAGCTCTTACGAGCAGTACTTC. Protein: CASSLARASRSSYEQYF. This sequence joins TRBV7-2 and TRBJ2-7; the D gene is possibly TRBD2 (5 bases). The V gene lost 0 bases and the J gene lost 4 bases, with 19 bases spanning the gap. This CDR3 comprises 17 residues. CDR1 SGHTA and CDR2 FQGNSA come from the germline V gene.

This clone was counted a few times. The chain uses TRBV28 and TRBJ1-5, with TRBD1 matching over 8 bases. The J segment lost 1 base and the V segment lost 6 bases, leaving 5 bases of the junction unmatched. The CDR3 length is 15 residues. CDR1 MDHEN and CDR2 SYDVKM come from the germline V gene. The CDR3 bases are TGTGCCAGCAGCCGACAGGGGCTGAGCAATCAGCCCCAGCATTTT. It is translated as CASSRQGLSNQPQHF.

The chain employs TRBV3-1 (or the pseudogene TRBV3-2) and TRBJ1-6; TRBD1 matches 9 bases. Per the germline V gene, CDR1 is LGHDT and CDR2 is YNNKEL (reference sequence). Trimming at V came to 6 bases and at J to 10 bases, leaving 10 bases not matched to a gene. The CDR3 spans 15 residues. The CDR3: CASRYGTGRFSPLHF. CDR3 coding DNA: TGTGCCAGCAGGTACGGGACAGGGAGATTCTCACCCCTCCACTTT.

The chain carries TRBV9 and TRBJ2-1; possible D gene TRBD2, 6 bases. This CDR3 has 16 residues. With 0 bases removed from V and 4 bases from J, the gap between germline ends came to 14 bases. Germline-derived CDR1 and CDR2 are SGDLS and YYNGEE. The CDR3 DNA is TGTGCCAGCAGCGTAGGGGCGCGGGACCGGTACAATGAGCAGTTCTTC. Protein: CASSVGARDRYNEQFF.

The rearrangement uses TRBV6-4 and TRBJ2-3; 9 nucleotides agree with TRBD1. This CDR3 has 15 amino acids. The germline V gene encodes CDR1 MRHNA and CDR2 SNTAGT. With 6 bases clipped from V and 0 bases from J, the junction kept 4 bases outside the gene matches. The CDR3 sequence is CASSSGTGSTDTQYF. CDR3 nucleotides: TGTGCCAGCAGCTCCGGGACAGGGAGCACAGATACGCAGTATTTT.

The chain has TRBV11-2 and TRBJ1-5; the D is unclear. CDR3 length: 13 amino acids. Trimming left V 1 base short and J 6 bases short, with 7 bases between. The germline V gene has CDR1 SGHAT and CDR2 FQNNGV. CDR3 loop: CASSLVGGQPQHF. The CDR3 bases are TGTGCCAGCAGCTTAGTAGGCGGTCAGCCCCAGCATTTT.

The chain links TRBV6-5 to TRBJ2-7; TRBD2 is a possible D gene (5 bases). The V end lost 7 bases, the J end lost 6 bases, and 19 bases lay between the germline ends. There are 14 residues in the CDR3. CDR1 and CDR2 from the germline V gene are MNHEY and SVGAGI. CDR3 DNA: TGTGCCAGCACCCCCTCTGGAGGACTCGGCGAGCAGTACTTC. As protein: CASTPSGGLGEQYF.

The CDR3 here is CAISTGPGNTIYF. The CDR3 bases are TGTGCCATATCGACAGGGCCTGGAAACACCATATATTTT. The V and J genes are TRBV19 and TRBJ1-3; TRBD1 agrees at 7 bases. J gave up 2 bases and V 10 bases, and 5 bases lay outside the gene matches. The CDR3 covers 13 residues. Germline V gives CDR1 LNHDA, CDR2 SQIVND (reference sequence).

This chain connects TRBV7-2 to TRBJ2-3; TRBD2 agrees at 10 bases. Germline V lookup: CDR1 SGHTA, CDR2 FQGNSA. The V gene end was trimmed by 5 bases and the J gene end by 6 bases; junction bases not matched to a gene: 11. This CDR3 has 16 residues. The CDR3 region is CASSLEASGGPDTQYF. The CDR3 bases are TGTGCCAGCAGCCTAGAGGCTAGCGGGGGCCCTGATACGCAGTATTTT.

The J gene is TRBJ1-1, the V gene TRBV9, with 8 bases fitting TRBD1. CDR1 and CDR2 from the germline V gene are SGDLS and YYNGEE. Trimming cost V 0 bases and J 9 bases; bases outside gene matches: 4. The CDR3 extends over 13 amino acids. CDR3: CASSVDRGGKAFF. Written as DNA, the CDR3 is TGTGCCAGCAGCGTAGACAGGGGGGGTAAAGCTTTCTTT.

The chain couples TRBV3-1 (or the pseudogene TRBV3-2) to TRBJ2-3; the match to TRBD2 covers 9 bases. The V and J ends lost 0 bases and 7 bases, in that order; junction bases with no gene match: 11. In germline, CDR1 is LGHDT, CDR2 YNNKEL (reference sequence). CDR3 length: 17 amino acids. CDR3 coding DNA: TGTGCCAGCAGCCAAGATTACACTAGCGGGTCCGCTAATACGCAGTATTTT. Protein product: CASSQDYTSGSANTQYF.

This clone came up a few times. J is TRBJ1-5 and V is TRBV7-9; D is uncertain. The CDR3 has 16 residues. The V end lost 2 bases, the J end lost 9 bases, and 20 bases lay between the germline ends. Looked up from germline, CDR1 is SEHNR and CDR2 is FQNEAQ (reference sequence). The CDR3: CASSLSEAGREWPQHF. The CDR3 coding sequence is TGTGCCAGCAGCTTAAGTGAAGCGGGCCGTGAATGGCCCCAGCATTTT. Supplemented by reference TRBV7-9 and TRBJ1-5, the full variable domain reads DTGVSQNPRHKITKRGQNVTFRCDPISEHNRLYWYRQTLGQGPEFLTYFQNEAQLEKSRLLSDRFSAERPKGSFSTLEIQRTEQGDSAMYLCASSLSEAGREWPQHFGDGTRLSIL.

This chain joins TRBV2 and TRBJ1-4, with TRBD1 as a possible D gene (5 bases). Germline V gene sequence: CDR1 SNHLY, CDR2 FYNNEI. The V end was cut by 11 bases, the J end by 2 bases, with 9 bases between. This CDR3 contains 12 residues. CDR3 sequence: CASGTTNEKLFF. The CDR3 region has the DNA TGTGCCTCCGGGACTACTAATGAAAAACTGTTTTTT.

The rearrangement joins TRBV7-3 to TRBJ2-3, with 10 positions matching TRBD2. From germline, CDR1 is SGHTA and CDR2 FQGTGA. The CDR3 loop spans 14 amino acids. V lost 5 bases to trimming and J lost 6 bases; unmatched junction nucleotides: 5. The CDR3 bases are TGTGCCAGCAGCACTAGCGGGGCCGGGGATACGCAGTATTTT. Translating gives CASSTSGAGDTQYF.

J is TRBJ2-7 and V is TRBV21-1; the table's D gene call, TRBD2, was not cross checked with the DNA. TRBV21-1 constitutes a pseudogene. The CDR3 contains 15 residues. CDR3: CASSAPQGGRYEQYF. DNA for the CDR3: TGTGCCAGCAGCGCGCCGCAGGGAGGGAGGTACGAGCAGTACTTC.

This clone was seen more than once but under ten times. The genes are TRBV7-8 and TRBJ2-2; perhaps TRBD1 as D (7 bases). The CDR3 totals 17 residues. Trimming removed 5 bases from V and 5 bases from J, with 21 bases in between. Looked up from germline, CDR1 is SGHVS and CDR2 is FQNEAQ. The CDR3 loop reads CASSPRGDTGDTGELFF. CDR3 DNA sequence: TGTGCCAGCAGCCCCAGGGGGGATACAGGAGATACCGGGGAGCTGTTTTTT.

V is TRBV5-4 and J is TRBJ2-7; D possibly corresponds to TRBD1 (6 bases). This CDR3 contains 17 residues. V lost 1 base to trimming and J lost 1 base, with 18 bases between them. Germline V gene lookup returns CDR1 SGHNT and CDR2 YYREEE (reference sequence). This CDR3 reads CASSLRGGQTRSYEQYF. As DNA, the CDR3 is TGTGCCAGCAGCTTGAGGGGTGGACAGACAAGGTCCTACGAGCAGTACTTC. Looking up the rest from reference TRBV5-4 and TRBJ2-7 gives the full variable domain: ETGVTQSPTHLIKTRGQQVTLRCSSQSGHNTVSWYQQALGQGPQFIFQYYREEENGRGNFPPRFSGLQFPNYSSELNVNALELDDSALYLCASSLRGGQTRSYEQYFGPGTRLTVT.

This chain uses TRBV19 with TRBJ1-5, with D tentatively TRBD1 (6 bases). The CDR3 consists of 15 residues. The V gene lost 4 bases and the J gene lost 4 bases, with 14 bases spanning the gap. Germline V lookup: CDR1 LNHDA, CDR2 SQIVND (reference sequence). The CDR3, as DNA: TGTGCCAGTAGTACCCAACAGGGTATGAATCAGCCCCAGCATTTT. Translating gives CASSTQQGMNQPQHF.

The CDR3 bases are TGTGCCACCAGCAGAGATCCGACTGTTCCCCCGGATGATACGCAGTATTTT. This codes for CATSRDPTVPPDDTQYF. V usage is TRBV15 and J usage is TRBJ2-3; D is uncertain. V lost 0 bases, J lost 6 bases, and 19 bases lay in between. The V gene's germline CDR1 is LNHNV and CDR2 YYDKDF (reference sequence). The length of the CDR3 is 17 residues.

The chain combines TRBV30 with TRBJ2-3, with D perhaps TRBD2 (6 bases). There are 12 residues in the CDR3. The V end was cut by 5 bases, the J end by 4 bases, with 10 bases between. CDR1 GTSNPN and CDR2 SVGIG come from the germline V gene (reference sequence). The CDR3 region is CAWGGTPDTQYF. CDR3 DNA sequence: TGTGCCTGGGGCGGGACTCCAGATACGCAGTATTTT.

V usage is TRBV2 and J usage is TRBJ2-1, with D perhaps TRBD2 (5 bases). In germline, CDR1 is SNHLY, CDR2 FYNNEI. Deletions cut 7 bases from V and 0 bases from J, with 10 bases between. The CDR3 is 14 amino acids. The CDR3 DNA follows: TGTGCCAGCACGGGGTACAACTCCTACAATGAGCAGTTCTTC. Its protein is CASTGYNSYNEQFF.

The chain recombines TRBV19 with TRBJ1-4; the D is unclear. Germline V gene lookup returns CDR1 LNHDA and CDR2 SQIVND (reference sequence). The CDR3 totals 12 residues. The ends were cut back, 4 bases at V and 8 bases at J, with 8 bases in the middle. The CDR3 DNA sequence: TGTGCCAGTAGTAACCCGGTGGAAAAACTGTTTTTT. Translation gives CASSNPVEKLFF.

This chain uses TRBV27 with TRBJ1-2; TRBD1 aligns across 8 bases. Germline trimming cut 3 bases from V and 2 bases from J; bases unmatched to any gene: 5. CDR1 is MNHEY, CDR2 SMNVEV, per germline (reference sequence). The CDR3 has 15 residues. CDR3 residues: CASSFLAGGNYGYTF. The DNA for the CDR3 is TGTGCCAGCAGTTTCTTGGCAGGGGGCAACTATGGCTACACCTTC.

The chain has TRBV7-9 and TRBJ1-5; the match to TRBD1 covers 10 bases. This CDR3 is 16 amino acids long. The V gene end was trimmed by 3 bases and the J gene end by 5 bases; junction bases not matched to a gene: 7. The germline V gene encodes CDR1 SEHNR and CDR2 FQNEAQ (reference sequence). The CDR3 DNA reads as TGTGCCAGCAGCTTCGGGACAGGGGCACCTCATCAGCCCCAGCATTTT. Residues: CASSFGTGAPHQPQHF.

The chain employs TRBV7-3 and TRBJ2-2; no clear D gene. This CDR3 is built from 12 residues. CDR1 is SGHTA, CDR2 FQGTGA, per germline. V was trimmed by 7 bases and J by 6 bases, leaving 9 bases between them. Written as DNA, the CDR3 is TGTGCCAGCACCTCCGGTGCCGGGGAGCTGTTTTTT. It specifies CASTSGAGELFF.

The chain links TRBV4-2 to TRBJ1-2; no definite D call. The germline V and J ends were trimmed by 1 base and 6 bases, with 15 bases remaining between them. The germline V gene has CDR1 LGHNA and CDR2 YNFKEQ. The CDR3 has 15 residues. The CDR3 loop reads CASSQVADTYNGYTF. The DNA for the CDR3 is TGTGCCAGCAGCCAAGTCGCCGACACATATAATGGCTACACCTTC.

The gene calls are TRBV9 and TRBJ2-3; TRBD2 matches 7 bases. CDR1 and CDR2 (germline): SGDLS, YYNGEE. With 0 bases clipped from V and 8 bases from J, the junction kept 6 bases outside the gene matches. The CDR3 is made up of 14 amino acids. Written as DNA, the CDR3 is TGTGCCAGCAGCGTAGGGGCGGGAGAAGTTACGCAGTATTTT. Its translation is CASSVGAGEVTQYF.

This chain connects TRBV30 to TRBJ2-5; 11 bases match TRBD2. The V gene end was trimmed by 1 base and the J gene end by 5 bases; junction bases not matched to a gene: 6. Per the germline V gene, CDR1 is GTSNPN and CDR2 is SVGIG (reference sequence). This CDR3 comprises 15 residues. CDR3 region: CAWSGLAGSSETQYF. As DNA, the CDR3 is TGTGCCTGGAGTGGACTAGCGGGATCTTCGGAGACCCAGTACTTC.